Each of the 26 T cell receptor beta chains below was sequenced from the same sample in a study of T cell repertoires in cytomegalovirus infection (dated by TCRdb to between 2019 and 2020). Reading the label with the study, this specimen's treatment or condition is: in vitro stimulation with specific CMV peptide epitopes to enrich CMV-specific T cells. Their antigen targets remain unknown. Instrument used: Illumina HiSeq 1500. TCRdb cleaned the public reads at Q25 with fastp, built clones with MiXCR and kept in-frame beta chains. Identical CDR3 protein sequences are pooled into one entry, listed with their most common genes and DNA. This sample comprises about half a million distinct CDR3 sequences, 33% of them detected only once. The top ten clonotypes cover 15% to 20% of the sample. The sample here was cultured PBMCs, taken from culture after CMV antigen stimulation. These receptors came from a human donor in good health (CMV status not recorded). Some clones in this sample may be carry-over from other donors' samples.

The table lists this clonotype with a count of one. The chain joins TRBV5-6 to TRBJ2-1, with TRBD2 as a possible D gene (5 bases). Trimming removed 2 bases from V and 10 bases from J, with 13 bases in between. Germline V CDR1 and CDR2: SGHDT, YYEEEE. This CDR3 is built from 13 residues. CDR3 DNA sequence: TGTGCCAGCAGCTTTTTTGTCCGAGGGGAGCAGTTCTTC. Encoded protein: CASSFFVRGEQFF.

This clonotype was counted at least ten times. The rearrangement joins TRBV11-2 to TRBJ2-7; 10 nucleotides line up with TRBD2. Germline CDR1 is SGHAT and CDR2 is FQNNGV. V gave up 5 bases and J gave up 6 bases; unmatched junction bases: 4. This CDR3 comprises 13 residues. Written as DNA, the CDR3 is TGTGCCAGCAGCCTAGCGGGAGTAGGCGAGCAGTACTTC. As protein: CASSLAGVGEQYF.

This chain joins TRBV6-6 and TRBJ2-3, with TRBD2 matching over 8 bases. Germline V gene lookup returns CDR1 MNHNY and CDR2 SVGAGI (reference sequence). This CDR3 comprises 16 residues. Trimming took 0 bases from V and 8 from J; bases not matched to a gene: 10. The DNA for the CDR3 is TGTGCCAGCAGTTACTCCGCTAGCGGGCTTGGGGGTACGCAGTATTTT. Protein sequence: CASSYSASGLGGTQYF.

Only a few counts were recorded for this clonotype. The rearrangement links TRBV11-2 to TRBJ1-3; D remains unclear. Germline CDR1 SGHAT, CDR2 FQNNGV. The CDR3 extends over 16 amino acids. Deletions cut 2 bases from V and 0 bases from J, with 11 bases between. In DNA, the CDR3 is TGTGCCAGCAGCTTAAAACTACCGAGCTCTGGAAACACCATATATTTT. Translation: CASSLKLPSSGNTIYF.

The chain recombines TRBV5-4 with TRBJ2-2; possibly TRBD2 for D (5 bases). Germline loops: CDR1 SGHNT, CDR2 YYREEE (reference sequence). V lost 5 bases and J 10 bases, leaving 24 bases between the germline ends. The CDR3 loop spans 16 amino acids. DNA of the CDR3: TGTGCCAGCAGTTCCGACGGAGGAGTTGTTAGAGCGGAGCTGTTTTTT. Amino acid sequence: CASSSDGGVVRAELFF.

The chain recombines TRBV11-2 with TRBJ1-4, with D unresolved. The germline V and J ends were trimmed by 6 bases and 4 bases, with 12 bases remaining between them. CDR1 and CDR2 from the germline V gene are SGHAT and FQNNGV. The CDR3 length is 14 residues. CDR3 DNA sequence: TGTGCCAGCAGACCGGACGGAGATAATGAAAAACTGTTTTTT. It yields the protein CASRPDGDNEKLFF. The whole variable domain, remainder taken from reference TRBV11-2 and TRBJ1-4, is EAGVAQSPRYKIIEKRQSVAFWCNPISGHATLYWYQQILGQGPKLLIQFQNNGVVDDSQLPKDRFSAERLKGVDSTLKIQPAKLEDSAVYLCASRPDGDNEKLFFGSGTQLSVL.

The chain carries TRBV4-1 and TRBJ2-5; no firm D call. The ends were cut back, 2 bases at V and 7 bases at J, with 5 bases in the middle. Per the germline V gene, CDR1 is MGHRA and CDR2 is YSYEKL. The CDR3 is made up of 11 amino acids. The CDR3 sequence: CASSQLGTQYF. DNA of the CDR3: TGCGCCAGCAGCCAACTGGGGACCCAGTACTTC.

This chain joins TRBV19 and TRBJ1-5, with 8 bases aligning to TRBD1. With V trimmed by 9 bases and J by 7 bases, 8 bases remained unmatched. The CDR3 extends over 13 amino acids. Germline V gene sequence: CDR1 LNHDA, CDR2 SQIVND (reference sequence). The CDR3 DNA reads as TGTGCCAGCGAGGACAGGGTAGGCCAGCCCCAGCATTTT. Its translation: CASEDRVGQPQHF.

The chain is built from TRBV14 and TRBJ2-4, with D perhaps being TRBD1 or TRBD2 (5 bases each). There are 15 residues in the CDR3. V lost 4 bases to trimming and J lost 2 bases, with 12 bases between them. Germline CDR1 SGHDN, CDR2 FVKESK. This CDR3 reads CASSRRGVTKNIQYF. The CDR3 bases are TGTGCCAGCAGCCGTCGAGGGGTAACCAAAAACATTCAGTACTTC.

This clonotype was counted at least ten times. Here the CDR3 reads CASSPRQQNYGYTF. The CDR3 nucleotides read TGTGCCAGCAGCCCGAGGCAGCAGAACTATGGCTACACCTTC. The V gene is TRBV7-9, the J gene TRBJ1-2; no reliable D call. There are 14 residues in the CDR3. Trimming removed 5 bases from V and 2 bases from J, with 12 bases in between. Germline V gives CDR1 SEHNR, CDR2 FQNEAQ (reference sequence).

The chain uses TRBV27 and TRBJ2-7; 7 nucleotides match TRBD1. V lost 6 bases, J lost 2 bases, and 4 bases stayed unmatched. Germline CDR1 reads MNHEY; CDR2 reads SMNVEV (reference sequence). The CDR3 length is 13 residues. CDR3 coding DNA: TGTGCCAGCAGGGGGACAGACCCCTACGAGCAGTACTTC. Encoded protein: CASRGTDPYEQYF.

Written as DNA, the CDR3 is TGTGCCAGTAGCCCCGGGACAGGACTTAACTATGGCTACACCTTC. This encodes CASSPGTGLNYGYTF. The chain has TRBV19 and TRBJ1-2, with 8 positions matching TRBD1. Germline-derived CDR1 and CDR2 are LNHDA and SQIVND (reference sequence). The CDR3 extends over 15 amino acids. The V and J ends lost 6 bases and 1 base, in that order; junction bases with no gene match: 7.

The V gene is TRBV4-2, the J gene TRBJ2-5; unclear D gene. CDR1 and CDR2 (germline): LGHNA, YNFKEQ. The CDR3 runs to 13 residues. V lost 4 bases, J lost 3 bases, and 9 bases lay in between. The CDR3 bases are TGTGCCAGCAGCCCTTCTTCCGAAGAGACCCAGTACTTC. Amino acids: CASSPSSEETQYF.

The chain carries TRBV6-2 or TRBV6-3 and TRBJ2-3; 9 bases are shared with TRBD1. CDR1 and CDR2 (germline): MNHEY, SVGEGT. V was clipped by 6 bases and J by 4 bases; unmatched bases: 8. The CDR3 has 15 amino acids. CDR3 DNA sequence: TGTGCCAGCAGATCCGGGACAGGGAGCCCAGATACGCAGTATTTT. This sequence encodes CASRSGTGSPDTQYF.

The chain joins TRBV5-4 to TRBJ2-5; D gene unclear. The CDR3 loop spans 14 amino acids. Germline V CDR1 and CDR2: SGHNT, YYREEE (reference sequence). V was clipped by 1 base and J by 0 bases, with 7 bases between them. This CDR3 is CASSLKSYQETQYF. CDR3 DNA: TGTGCCAGCAGCTTGAAATCGTACCAAGAGACCCAGTACTTC.

The chain recombines TRBV6-1 with TRBJ2-3; the match to TRBD2 covers 15 bases. The J segment lost 4 bases and the V segment lost 8 bases, leaving 16 bases of the junction unmatched. The V gene's germline CDR1 is MNHNS and CDR2 SASEGT. The CDR3 covers 19 residues. CDR3 in DNA: TGTGCCAGCCCGCGGACTAGCGGGAGGGGGTCACCTAGGGCAGATACGCAGTATTTT. The encoded protein is CASPRTSGRGSPRADTQYF.

The sample holds a few counts of this clonotype. This rearrangement joins TRBV6-6 to TRBJ2-3; possibly TRBD1 for D (5 bases). Trimming shortened V by 7 bases and J by 2 bases, and 10 bases separated the two germline ends. The germline V gene has CDR1 MNHNY and CDR2 SVGAGI (reference sequence). The CDR3 length is 13 residues. The CDR3 protein is CASKAGPTDTQYF. The DNA of the CDR3 is TGTGCCAGCAAGGCAGGGCCCACAGATACGCAGTATTTT.

This clonotype was seen more than once but under ten times. CDR3 loop: CASSLFADRPSYTF. As DNA, the CDR3 is TGTGCCAGCAGTTTGTTTGCGGACAGGCCCAGCTACACCTTC. The rearrangement links TRBV12-3 or TRBV12-4 to TRBJ1-2; 7 bases match TRBD1. This CDR3 has 14 residues. After removal of 3 bases from V and 9 bases from J, the junction contained 10 bases not matched to a gene.

The genes are TRBV7-8 and TRBJ2-1; 7 positions agree with TRBD2. CDR1 is SGHVS, CDR2 FQNEAQ, per germline. This CDR3 is 15 amino acids long. V lost 6 bases to trimming and J lost 9 bases; unmatched junction nucleotides: 14. The CDR3: CASRLMTSPQFEQFF. The DNA of the CDR3 is TGTGCCAGCAGGCTAATGACTAGCCCACAATTTGAGCAGTTCTTC.

This chain links TRBV4-1 with TRBJ2-1, with 8 bases fitting TRBD2. CDR3 length: 14 residues. Trimming took 3 bases from V and 8 from J; bases not matched to a gene: 6. CDR1 is MGHRA and CDR2 is YSYEKL in the germline V gene. The CDR3 sequence is CASSHQREFDEQFF. CDR3 nucleotide sequence: TGCGCCAGCAGCCATCAGCGGGAGTTCGATGAGCAGTTCTTC.

The genes are TRBV28 and TRBJ2-7, with D possibly matching TRBD1 (5 bases). The V gene lost 6 bases and the J gene lost 2 bases, with 17 bases spanning the gap. Per germline, CDR1 MDHEN and CDR2 SYDVKM. The CDR3 covers 15 residues. The CDR3 spells CASSPGTGFTYEQYV. The CDR3 region has the DNA TGTGCCAGCAGCCCCGGCACAGGCTTTACCTACGAGCAGTACGTC.

The sample holds a few counts of this clonotype. The V gene is TRBV27, the J gene TRBJ2-7; no reliable D call. Germline V gene lookup returns CDR1 MNHEY and CDR2 SMNVEV (reference sequence). The CDR3 is 11 amino acids. The V end was cut by 3 bases, the J end by 4 bases, with 4 bases between. The DNA of the CDR3 is TGTGCCAGCAGTTTGGATTACGAGCAGTACGTC. It encodes CASSLDYEQYV.

The rearrangement links TRBV20-1 to TRBJ2-7; TRBD2 aligns across 14 bases. Germline V gene sequence: CDR1 DFQATT, CDR2 SNEGSKA (reference sequence). V lost 4 bases, J lost 5 bases, and 7 bases stayed unmatched. The CDR3 is made up of 15 amino acids. The CDR3 bases are TGCAGTGCTATATCCGGGACTAGCGGGAGTCACGAGCAGTACTTC. Its translation: CSAISGTSGSHEQYF.

The chain employs TRBV7-9 and TRBJ2-1, with TRBD2 identical over 7 bases. Germline V gene data show CDR1 as SEHNR and CDR2 as FQNEAQ (reference sequence). This CDR3 has 15 amino acids. The V and J ends lost 4 bases and 3 bases, in that order; junction bases with no gene match: 6. CDR3 residues: CASSSRLADYNEQFF. In nucleotides, the CDR3 is TGTGCCAGCAGCTCCCGACTAGCAGACTACAATGAGCAGTTCTTC.

The CDR3 sequence is CASSVSLPQGRYGYTF. Here the CDR3 DNA reads TGTGCCAGCAGCGTTAGCCTCCCGCAGGGACGCTATGGCTACACCTTC. The chain joins TRBV11-2 to TRBJ1-2; tentative D call: TRBD1 (5 bases). This CDR3 is built from 16 residues. V gave up 5 bases and J gave up 4 bases, with 20 bases separating them. Germline values: CDR1 SGHAT, CDR2 FQNNGV.

This clonotype was counted a few times. The chain has TRBV11-2 and TRBJ2-3; D possibly corresponds to TRBD1 (6 bases). Trimming took off 4 bases at V and 2 bases at J, with 19 bases between the two ends. CDR3 size: 17 residues. Germline V lookup: CDR1 SGHAT, CDR2 FQNNGV. The CDR3 is CASSSRGGLSATDTQYF. The CDR3, as DNA: TGTGCCAGCAGCTCCCGTGGGGGCCTCTCGGCCACAGATACGCAGTATTTT.